This passage covers 24 T cell receptor beta chains from one sample sequenced in a study of brain T cells in children with intractable seizures. Documented time point: blood from clinic visit 5 months post-surgery; TSC patient then seizure free. Method: immunoSEQ multiplex PCR; TCRdb's copy keeps in-frame clones and lacks some. The data contain about 340,000 clones, nearly 95% of them singletons. The material was peripheral blood, obtained roughly 5 months after surgery. The source is a boy under three years old with tuberous sclerosis and intractable seizures.

This rearrangement joins TRBV25-1 to TRBJ1-5; D is unclear. The CDR3 length is 15 residues. Trimming shortened V by 1 base and J by 7 bases, and 14 bases separated the two germline ends. The V gene's germline CDR1 is MGHDK and CDR2 SYGVNS. The CDR3 DNA reads TGTGCCAGCAGTGAATCAGGTGGTCAAGGGCAGCCCCAGCATTTT. It encodes CASSESGGQGQPQHF.

The chain carries TRBV4-1 and TRBJ2-1; 10 positions agree with TRBD2. The length of the CDR3 is 17 residues. Germline trimming cut 6 bases from V and 0 bases from J; bases unmatched to any gene: 8. Germline V CDR1 and CDR2: MGHRA, YSYEKL. CDR3 region: CASSRTSGELSYNEQFF. CDR3 in DNA: TGCGCCAGCAGTAGGACTAGCGGAGAGCTCTCCTACAATGAGCAGTTCTTC.

The V gene is TRBV23-1, the J gene TRBJ2-5; tentatively, D is TRBD1 (5 bases). TRBV23-1 is an ORF, and what it does is uncertain. The V end lost 0 bases, the J end lost 3 bases, and 5 bases lay between the germline ends. The CDR3 loop spans 13 amino acids. Written as DNA, the CDR3 is TGCGCCAGCAGTCAATCAGGGGAAGAGACCCAGTACTTC. It codes for CASSQSGEETQYF.

The genes are TRBV18 and TRBJ1-1; the D is unclear. V was shortened by 3 bases and J by 2 bases, with 7 bases between the two germline ends. This CDR3 has 13 residues. Germline CDR1 reads KGHSH; CDR2 reads LQKENI. CDR3 protein: CASSPYLNTEAFF. The CDR3 DNA follows: TGTGCCAGCTCACCTTATCTAAACACTGAAGCTTTCTTT.

As concerns this clone: Other DNA sequences in the same sample also yield this CDR3. The chain recombines TRBV12-3 or TRBV12-4 with TRBJ1-5, with D uncertain. V shed 3 bases and J shed 0 bases, with 3 bases lying between them. The CDR3 is made up of 13 amino acids. The CDR3 sequence is CASSLDSNQPQHF. CDR3 nucleotides: TGTGCCAGCAGTTTGGATAGCAATCAGCCCCAGCATTTT.

This sequence joins TRBV2 and TRBJ2-7; D not resolved. The germline V and J ends were trimmed by 7 bases and 5 bases, with 12 bases remaining between them. Germline V gene data show CDR1 as SNHLY and CDR2 as FYNNEI. The CDR3 sequence is 12 residues long. CDR3 in amino acids: CASTDNSHEQYF. The CDR3 bases are TGTGCCAGCACCGACAACAGCCACGAGCAGTACTTC.

The chain joins TRBV29-1 to TRBJ2-1, with unresolved D. The CDR3 has 16 amino acids. Per the germline V gene, CDR1 is SQVTM and CDR2 is ANQGSEA. The V end was cut by 0 bases, the J end by 6 bases, with 18 bases between. The CDR3 nucleotides are TGCAGCGTTGAAGATTTGGCGGCACTGGGGTCCAATGAGCAGTTCTTC. It specifies CSVEDLAALGSNEQFF.

The rearrangement joins TRBV24-1 to TRBJ2-5; the match to TRBD2 covers 14 bases. The CDR3 is made up of 15 amino acids. CDR1 and CDR2 from the germline V gene are KGHDR and SFDVKD. Unmatched junction bases numbered 4, after V lost 7 bases and J lost 4 bases. As DNA, the CDR3 is TGTGCCACCAGGGGACTAGCGGGAGAGGGAGAGACCCAGTACTTC. Its protein product is CATRGLAGEGETQYF.

The table lists this clone with a count of one. This chain joins TRBV5-1 and TRBJ1-3; D is undetermined. The CDR3 is made up of 15 amino acids. Germline V gene data show CDR1 as SGHRS and CDR2 as YFSETQ. The ends were cut back, 2 bases at V and 0 bases at J, with 9 bases in the middle. CDR3 nucleotide sequence: TGCGCCAGCAGCTTCAACCGGGGCTCTGGAAACACCATATATTTT. Translation: CASSFNRGSGNTIYF.

This clone appeared once. The chain combines TRBV14 with TRBJ2-3; D gene ambiguous. Germline CDR1 reads SGHDN; CDR2 reads FVKESK. The CDR3 covers 15 residues. The germline V and J ends were trimmed by 1 base and 2 bases, with 10 bases remaining between them. DNA for the CDR3: TGTGCCAGCAGCCAAGTATCCCCTTACACAGATACGCAGTATTTT. This codes for CASSQVSPYTDTQYF.

This clone appeared once. The chain carries TRBV10-3 and TRBJ2-1; 10 positions agree with TRBD2. With V trimmed by 3 bases and J by 4 bases, 6 bases remained unmatched. The germline CDR1 and CDR2 sequences are ENHRY and SYGVKD. This CDR3 spans 16 amino acids. CDR3 loop: CAISESASGGYNEQFF. The DNA of the CDR3 is TGTGCCATCAGTGAATCGGCTAGCGGGGGATACAATGAGCAGTTCTTC.

This clone was seen once. This rearrangement joins TRBV30 to TRBJ2-7; 8 bases fit TRBD1. V lost 3 bases and J lost 3; bases outside the gene matches: 4. The germline V gene encodes CDR1 GTSNPN and CDR2 SVGIG (reference sequence). The CDR3 extends over 13 amino acids. CDR3 nucleotide sequence: TGTGCCTGGAGCGACAGGGGAAGCTACGAGCAGTACTTC. Translated, it gives CAWSDRGSYEQYF.

The chain couples TRBV3-1 (or the pseudogene TRBV3-2) to TRBJ1-2; 9 bases map to TRBD1. From germline, CDR1 is LGHDT and CDR2 YNNKEL (reference sequence). The V and J ends lost 2 bases and 7 bases, in that order; junction bases with no gene match: 5. This CDR3 is 14 amino acids long. The CDR3 here is CASSQWGQGGGYTF. CDR3 sequence (DNA): TGTGCCAGCAGCCAATGGGGACAGGGCGGTGGCTACACCTTC.

The rearrangement uses TRBV9 and TRBJ1-2; the match to TRBD1 covers 8 bases. Unmatched junction bases numbered 3, after V lost 4 bases and J lost 4 bases. Germline loops: CDR1 SGDLS, CDR2 YYNGEE. The CDR3 is made up of 13 amino acids. CDR3 DNA sequence: TGTGCCAGCAGCACCGGACAGGGCTATGGCTACACCTTC. Translation: CASSTGQGYGYTF.

V usage is TRBV4-2 and J usage is TRBJ1-5; weak D call: TRBD1 (5 bases). The CDR3 covers 17 residues. The germline CDR1 and CDR2 sequences are LGHNA and YNFKEQ. Trimming stripped 2 bases from V and 0 bases from J, with 14 bases between. DNA for the CDR3: TGTGCCAGCAGCCAAAGCGGAGCAGGGACTAGCAATCAGCCCCAGCATTTT. Protein: CASSQSGAGTSNQPQHF.

The V and J genes are TRBV7-9 and TRBJ1-2, with 7 nucleotides matching TRBD1. Germline V gene sequence: CDR1 SEHNR, CDR2 FQNEAQ (reference sequence). V dropped 4 bases and J dropped 7; count of bases not matched to a gene: 3. There are 12 residues in the CDR3. This CDR3 reads CASSYYRGGYTF. In DNA, the CDR3 is TGTGCCAGCAGCTATTACAGGGGTGGCTACACCTTC.

The chain uses TRBV7-2 and TRBJ1-3; no reliable D call. V was cut by 4 bases and J by 2 bases, with 9 bases left in between. The CDR3 runs 14 residues. The V gene's germline CDR1 is SGHTA and CDR2 FQGNSA. CDR3 DNA sequence: TGTGCCAGCAGCTCGGAAGGGCCTGGAAACACCATATATTTT. Translating gives CASSSEGPGNTIYF. Supplemented by reference TRBV7-2 and TRBJ1-3, the full variable domain reads GAGVSQSPSNKVTEKGKDVELRCDPISGHTALYWYRQSLGQGLEFLIYFQGNSAPDKSGLPSDRFSAERTGGSVSTLTIQRTQQEDSAVYLCASSSEGPGNTIYFGEGSWLTVV.

The rearrangement links TRBV27 to TRBJ2-1; 9 nucleotides match TRBD2. Per germline, CDR1 MNHEY and CDR2 SMNVEV (reference sequence). This CDR3 comprises 15 residues. The J segment lost 7 bases and the V segment lost 7 bases, leaving 11 bases of the junction unmatched. For the CDR3, the DNA is TGTGCCAGCACCCCCTTAGCGGGAGTGCGGAATGAGCAGTTCTTC. Protein: CASTPLAGVRNEQFF.

This rearrangement joins TRBV25-1 to TRBJ2-7; 9 bases are a match to TRBD2. Germline V gene sequence: CDR1 MGHDK, CDR2 SYGVNS. This CDR3 is 17 amino acids long. The V gene end was trimmed by 4 bases and the J gene end by 5 bases; junction bases not matched to a gene: 15. In DNA form, the CDR3 reads TGTGCCAGCAGTGGGGCCCTTAGCGGGAGTATTCCCCACGAGCAGTACTTC. As protein: CASSGALSGSIPHEQYF.

With regard to this clone: This same CDR3 is encoded by further DNA sequences in the sample. The genes are TRBV2 and TRBJ2-7; D gene unclear. Germline V gene sequence: CDR1 SNHLY, CDR2 FYNNEI. This CDR3 has 10 residues. V dropped 6 bases and J dropped 4 bases, with 4 bases sitting between them. The DNA for the CDR3 is TGTGCCAGCAGCCGATACGAGCAGTACTTC. Translation: CASSRYEQYF.

V usage is TRBV9 and J usage is TRBJ2-2; 10 nucleotides align to TRBD2. V dropped 3 bases and J dropped 5; count of bases not matched to a gene: 4. The CDR3 runs 15 residues. Germline V gene sequence: CDR1 SGDLS, CDR2 YYNGEE. CDR3 sequence: CASSGTSGMTGELFF. The CDR3 DNA reads TGTGCCAGCAGCGGAACTAGCGGGATGACCGGGGAGCTGTTTTTT.

The chain is built from TRBV27 and TRBJ2-1; D is ambiguous. Trimming shortened V by 2 bases and J by 4 bases, and 9 bases separated the two germline ends. Germline assignment: CDR1 MNHEY and CDR2 SMNVEV (reference sequence). The CDR3 consists of 14 residues. The chain's CDR3 is CASSLPRRYNEQFF. DNA of the CDR3: TGTGCCAGCAGTTTACCGCGACGTTACAATGAGCAGTTCTTC.

V usage is TRBV30 and J usage is TRBJ2-7, with TRBD2 matching over 13 bases. J gave up 6 bases and V 0 bases, and 2 bases lay outside the gene matches. The CDR3 is 14 amino acids. Germline V gene sequence: CDR1 GTSNPN, CDR2 SVGIG (reference sequence). The CDR3 region is CAWSVGLAGSEQYF. In DNA, the CDR3 is TGTGCCTGGAGTGTGGGACTAGCGGGGAGCGAGCAGTACTTC. Using reference TRBV30 and TRBJ2-7 for the parts outside the CDR3, the full variable domain is SQTIHQWPATLVQPVGSPLSLECTVEGTSNPNLYWYRQAAGRGLQLLFYSVGIGQISSEVPQNLSASRPQDRQFILSSKKLLLSDSGFYLCAWSVGLAGSEQYFGPGTRLTVT.

V gene TRBV3-1 (or the pseudogene TRBV3-2) combines with J gene TRBJ2-7, with 8 bases matching TRBD2. Germline CDR1 and CDR2: LGHDT and YNNKEL (reference sequence). The CDR3 totals 16 residues. V was pared by 6 bases and J by 1 base, with 11 bases of the junction left unmatched. The CDR3 DNA is TGTGCCAGCAGTTTCCAGCGGGGGATGGTATCCTACGAGCAGTACTTC. Its protein is CASSFQRGMVSYEQYF.